The 21 T cell receptor beta chains below come from one sample, sequenced in a study of shared T cell receptors in the human thymus. The assay was immunoSEQ multiplex PCR, and TCRdb's table has in-frame clones only and misses some. The sample has 700,000 or so clones; 80% to 90% are singletons. This same sample was also taken into another study, of human thymus T cells.

The material sequenced was thymocytes. Receptors were obtained from a girl under three years old with a congenital heart defect.

The chain employs TRBV2 and TRBJ1-1; the D is unclear. From germline, CDR1 is SNHLY and CDR2 FYNNEI. V lost 8 bases and J 3 bases, leaving 13 bases between the germline ends. The CDR3 spans 13 residues. CDR3 protein: CASEVAGDTEAFF. CDR3 nucleotide sequence: TGTGCCAGCGAAGTCGCCGGGGACACTGAAGCTTTCTTT.

V gene TRBV19 combines with J gene TRBJ2-3, with 12 bases that match TRBD2. This CDR3 is built from 21 residues. CDR1 LNHDA and CDR2 SQIVND come from the germline V gene (reference sequence). Trimming removed 1 base from V and 0 bases from J; junction bases left unmatched: 14. The CDR3 nucleotides are TGTGCCAGTAGTATAGGACTGGACCTAGCGGGGGGGACGAATAGCACAGATACGCAGTATTTT. Its translation is CASSIGLDLAGGTNSTDTQYF.

The V and J genes are TRBV9 and TRBJ1-1; 8 nucleotides agree with TRBD1. There are 15 residues in the CDR3. Germline V gene sequence: CDR1 SGDLS, CDR2 YYNGEE. With 3 bases clipped from V and 4 bases from J, the junction kept 8 bases outside the gene matches. In nucleotides, the CDR3 is TGTGCCAGCAGCGCCCCAGGGGGCGCGAGCACTGAAGCTTTCTTT. Its protein is CASSAPGGASTEAFF.

The chain is built from TRBV5-8 and TRBJ2-1, with a possible D match to TRBD2 (5 bases). Germline V gene sequence: CDR1 SGHTS, CDR2 YDEGEE. V lost 0 bases and J lost 5, with 15 bases in between. There are 16 residues in the CDR3. CDR3 residues: CASSLELDGGDNEQFF. Here the CDR3 DNA reads TGTGCCAGCAGCTTGGAACTAGATGGTGGGGACAATGAGCAGTTCTTC.

The table lists this clone with a few counts. The chain uses TRBV5-4 and TRBJ1-6; 10 bases line up with TRBD1. Per the germline V gene, CDR1 is SGHNT and CDR2 is YYREEE (reference sequence). V lost 5 bases, J lost 6 bases, and 8 bases stayed unmatched. The CDR3 spans 16 residues. The CDR3 region has the DNA TGTGCCAGCAGGTTGTTGGACAGGGGGATTAATTCACCCCTCCACTTT. Encoded protein: CASRLLDRGINSPLHF.

Here the CDR3 DNA reads TGTGCCAGCAGTTCCGACAGGGGGTTTAGACATGAAAAACTGTTTTTT. It translates to CASSSDRGFRHEKLFF. The V gene is TRBV27, the J gene TRBJ1-4, with TRBD1 matching over 9 bases. V trimming: 4 bases; J trimming: 6 bases; junction bases outside the gene matches: 9. CDR3 length: 16 residues. Germline V gives CDR1 MNHEY, CDR2 SMNVEV (reference sequence).

J is TRBJ1-5 and V is TRBV9, with D unclear. CDR3 length equals 13 residues. V was cut by 0 bases and J by 10 bases, with 11 bases left in between. The germline gives CDR1 SGDLS, CDR2 YYNGEE. CDR3 residues: CASSVEEDSPQHF. CDR3 sequence (DNA): TGTGCCAGCAGCGTAGAGGAGGATAGTCCCCAGCATTTT.

The chain couples TRBV9 to TRBJ2-2, with TRBD1 identical over 8 bases. CDR3 size: 15 residues. The V gene's germline CDR1 is SGDLS and CDR2 YYNGEE. With V trimmed by 3 bases and J by 5 bases, 6 bases remained unmatched. The CDR3 spells CASSDGQGRTGELFF. The CDR3 DNA reads TGTGCCAGCAGCGACGGACAGGGTAGGACCGGGGAGCTGTTTTTT. Looking up the rest from reference TRBV9 and TRBJ2-2 gives the full variable domain: DSGVTQTPKHLITATGQRVTLRCSPRSGDLSVYWYQQSLDQGLQFLIQYYNGEERAKGNILERFSAQQFPDLHSELNLSSLELGDSALYFCASSDGQGRTGELFFGEGSRLTVL.

Points on this clone: Relative to the germline gene, one junction end is altered; a read error may explain this. The chain links TRBV5-1 to TRBJ2-7; D call uncertain. CDR1 is SGHRS and CDR2 is YFSETQ in the germline V gene. The CDR3 is made up of 15 amino acids. CDR3 sequence (DNA): TGCGTCAGCAGCCCGCGTGAGTGTACCCCCTACGAGCAGTACTTC. It encodes CVSSPRECTPYEQYF.

The V and J genes are TRBV7-8 and TRBJ1-2, with 7 bases fitting TRBD1. Losses at the gene ends were 3 bases for V and 7 bases for J; bases not matched to a gene: 20. The CDR3 length is 18 residues. The germline V gene has CDR1 SGHVS and CDR2 FQNEAQ. In DNA form, the CDR3 reads TGTGCCAGCAGCTTTTGGGCCGTGACAGGGCGCTCTCGAGGTGGCTACACCTTC. This encodes CASSFWAVTGRSRGGYTF.

The J gene is TRBJ1-2, the V gene TRBV5-1, with D unclear. The CDR3 contains 14 residues. V lost 0 bases and J 5 bases, leaving 11 bases between the germline ends. Germline V gene lookup returns CDR1 SGHRS and CDR2 YFSETQ. CDR3 sequence (DNA): TGCGCCAGCAGCTTGGAGTTGGGCACTTATGGCTACACCTTC. Translated: CASSLELGTYGYTF. The variable domain in full, with the rest retrieved from reference TRBV5-1 and TRBJ1-2, is KAGVTQTPRYLIKTRGQQVTLSCSPISGHRSVSWYQQTPGQGLQFLFEYFSETQRNKGNFPGRFSGRQFSNSRSEMNVSTLELGDSALYLCASSLELGTYGYTFGSGTRLTVV.

V and J are TRBV10-1 and TRBJ2-5, with 7 bases lining up with TRBD1. CDR1 and CDR2 (germline): WNHNN, SYGVQD (reference sequence). The CDR3 sequence is 14 residues long. After removal of 8 bases from V and 3 bases from J, the junction contained 9 bases not matched to a gene. The CDR3 loop reads CASFDGQVEETQYF. The CDR3 DNA reads as TGCGCCAGCTTCGACGGACAGGTCGAAGAGACCCAGTACTTC.

This chain links TRBV2 with TRBJ2-5; 7 bases align to TRBD1. CDR1 is SNHLY, CDR2 FYNNEI, per germline. This CDR3 comprises 14 residues. Trimming took 2 bases from V and 5 from J; bases not matched to a gene: 5. The CDR3 protein is CASSESRGIETQYF. The CDR3 nucleotides read TGTGCCAGCAGTGAAAGCAGGGGGATTGAGACCCAGTACTTC.

The V and J genes are TRBV7-9 and TRBJ2-3, with a possible D match to TRBD2 (6 bases). The V end lost 6 bases, the J end lost 0 bases, and 22 bases lay between the germline ends. The CDR3 runs 18 residues. CDR1 and CDR2 from the germline V gene are SEHNR and FQNEAQ (reference sequence). CDR3 protein: CASRLGFASASSTDTQYF. Written as DNA, the CDR3 is TGTGCCAGCAGACTAGGGTTCGCTAGCGCCTCTAGCACAGATACGCAGTATTTT.

In this sample, this clone turned up a few times. V is TRBV6-1 and J is TRBJ2-3; 10 bases align to TRBD2. Unmatched junction bases numbered 8, after V lost 3 bases and J lost 5 bases. In germline, CDR1 is MNHNS, CDR2 SASEGT. The CDR3 totals 16 residues. In DNA form, the CDR3 reads TGTGCCAGCAGTGACCTAGCGGGAGTGGTGGGAGATACGCAGTATTTT. Translating gives CASSDLAGVVGDTQYF.

The CDR3 nucleotides read TGTGCCAGCAGCCGCCGACTAGCGGGGAGTGACAATGAGCAGTTCTTC. Translation: CASSRRLAGSDNEQFF. The V gene is TRBV11-2, the J gene TRBJ2-1; 11 bases align to TRBD2. The CDR3 length is 16 residues. Trimming at V came to 5 bases and at J to 5 bases, leaving 8 bases not matched to a gene. Germline V lookup: CDR1 SGHAT, CDR2 FQNNGV. Variable domain in full (rest from reference TRBV11-2 and TRBJ2-1): EAGVAQSPRYKIIEKRQSVAFWCNPISGHATLYWYQQILGQGPKLLIQFQNNGVVDDSQLPKDRFSAERLKGVDSTLKIQPAKLEDSAVYLCASSRRLAGSDNEQFFGPGTRLTVL.

The chain has TRBV10-2 and TRBJ2-5; TRBD2 aligns across 10 bases. CDR3 length: 16 residues. J lost 3 bases, V lost 4 bases, and 8 bases had no gene match. CDR1 is WSHSY, CDR2 SAAADI, per germline. The CDR3 DNA reads TGCGCCAGCAGTGTTTCTAGCGGGGGCAACAAAGAGACCCAGTACTTC. This codes for CASSVSSGGNKETQYF.

In regard to this clone: At one end, the junction sequence differs from germline, possibly due to a read error. DNA of the CDR3: TGTGCCAGCAGCTTGGGGCCAAAAAGCGTTGCTGGGAACACCATATATTTT. It codes for CASSLGPKSVAGNTIYF. The rearrangement uses TRBV5-6 and TRBJ1-3; the D is unclear. Germline-derived CDR1 and CDR2 are SGHDT and YYEEEE. The CDR3 is 17 amino acids. Variable domain in full (rest from reference TRBV5-6 and TRBJ1-3): DAGVTQSPTHLIKTRGQQVTLRCSPKSGHDTVSWYQQALGQGPQFIFQYYEEEERQRGNFPDRFSGHQFPNYSSELNVNALLLGDSALYLCASSLGPKSVAGNTIYFGEGSWLTVV.

Only one count was recorded for this clone. Within the sample, other DNA sequences also encode this same CDR3. The V call is TRBV9, the J call TRBJ1-2; 7 bases fit TRBD1. Looked up from germline, CDR1 is SGDLS and CDR2 is YYNGEE. V trimming: 3 bases; J trimming: 5 bases; junction bases outside the gene matches: 4. CDR3 length equals 13 residues. CDR3 in DNA: TGTGCCAGCAGCGGGACAGGCTCATATGGCTACACCTTC. Translation gives CASSGTGSYGYTF.

V gene TRBV21-1 combines with J gene TRBJ2-7; TRBD1 was called by the table and not checked on the DNA. TRBV21-1 is noted as a pseudogene. The CDR3 consists of 13 residues. DNA for the CDR3: TGTGCCAGCAGCTCTCAGGGGTCCTACGAGCAGTACTTC. It is translated as CASSSQGSYEQYF.

The chain combines TRBV28 with TRBJ2-5, with 8 positions matching TRBD1. The ends lost 7 bases at V and 6 bases at J; junction bases unmatched: 16. The CDR3 has 16 residues. Germline values: CDR1 MDHEN, CDR2 SYDVKM. The CDR3 spells CASTETDQGARKTQYF. CDR3 in DNA: TGTGCCAGCACTGAAACCGACCAGGGGGCGCGGAAGACCCAGTACTTC.